This is a list of T cell receptor beta chains from one sample in a study of cytomegalovirus exposure and HLA in healthy donors. Here immunoSEQ multiplex PCR was the method, and the copy in TCRdb shows in-frame clones only, minus some. The data contain about 170,000 clones, 65% to 90% of them singletons. Material for sequencing was PBMCs. Every receptor here comes from a male donor in good health and CMV-seronegative. CDR3s leave out the opening cysteine and the closing phenylalanine or tryptophan. The D gene is left open where the match is weak.

CDR3	D	V	J
ASSFRGRNTEAF	.	TRBV5-6	TRBJ1-1
ASSQSGTGANVLT	.	TRBV18	TRBJ2-6
ASSQESRASGDYEQY	TRBD2	TRBV4-3	TRBJ2-7
ASSHSRDRTEAF	TRBD1	TRBV6-1	TRBJ1-1
ASSGQLEYTEAF	.	TRBV2	TRBJ1-1
ASTRQGNTEAF	TRBD1	TRBV19	TRBJ1-1
ASSPRSDYGYT	.	TRBV18	TRBJ1-2
ASSGTGRNTEAF	TRBD1	TRBV9	TRBJ1-1
AISTQDRGNSPLH	TRBD1	TRBV10-3	TRBJ1-6
ASSLVGRGLYEQY	.	TRBV5-6	.
ASRQGMAFEQY	TRBD1	TRBV6-5	TRBJ2-7
AISEGSGVTGEAF	.	TRBV10-3	TRBJ1-1
ASSLAYSAYEQY	.	TRBV7-2	TRBJ2-7
ASSLNKYQPQH	.	TRBV7-2	TRBJ1-5
ASSISGGPQETQY	TRBD2	TRBV13	TRBJ2-5
ASSQGDRGRSEQY	TRBD1	TRBV4-2	TRBJ2-7
ASSPGQIYGYT	.	TRBV18	TRBJ1-2
ASSLRGVTDTQY	TRBD2	TRBV5-6	TRBJ2-3
ASSSQTGGRPIY	.	TRBV6-5	TRBJ1-3
ASSLGYDSGNNQPQH	.	TRBV5-1	TRBJ1-5
ASSRQGGHTEAF	TRBD1	TRBV4-1	TRBJ1-1
ASRRLVSQETQY	.	TRBV6-6	TRBJ2-5
AATESGRVGEQF	.	TRBV10-3	TRBJ2-1
AISGSRDRV	TRBD1	TRBV10-3	TRBJ1-1
ASSLDAGNTIY	.	TRBV7-9	TRBJ1-3
ASSRSGTPPFGYT	.	TRBV7-9	TRBJ1-2
AWTPPGQGGGYT	TRBD1	TRBV30	TRBJ1-2
ASSLNRATEAF	.	TRBV5-1	TRBJ1-1
ASRASPEAF	.	TRBV2	TRBJ1-1
ASSRSGRTTDTQY	.	TRBV5-1	TRBJ2-3
ASSPDRTAGNTIY	.	TRBV18	TRBJ1-3
ASSESATRNYEQY	.	TRBV6-1	TRBJ2-7
ASSGAGQGTTEAF	.	TRBV25-1	TRBJ1-1
ASSVGQGNSPLH	TRBD1	TRBV5-1	TRBJ1-6
AWNRRDTGELF	.	TRBV30	TRBJ2-2
ASTSPGQHYEQY	TRBD1	TRBV10-2	.
ASSPRAVNTEAF	.	TRBV9	TRBJ1-1
ASSSGTELDTQY	.	TRBV5-1	TRBJ2-3
ASSQEGQGSDIQY	TRBD1	TRBV4-2	TRBJ2-4
ASSDFRGAGGELF	.	TRBV2	TRBJ2-2
ASSPPSGSYEQY	TRBD2	TRBV11-2	TRBJ2-7
ASSVQGAGEQY	TRBD1	TRBV6-1	TRBJ2-7